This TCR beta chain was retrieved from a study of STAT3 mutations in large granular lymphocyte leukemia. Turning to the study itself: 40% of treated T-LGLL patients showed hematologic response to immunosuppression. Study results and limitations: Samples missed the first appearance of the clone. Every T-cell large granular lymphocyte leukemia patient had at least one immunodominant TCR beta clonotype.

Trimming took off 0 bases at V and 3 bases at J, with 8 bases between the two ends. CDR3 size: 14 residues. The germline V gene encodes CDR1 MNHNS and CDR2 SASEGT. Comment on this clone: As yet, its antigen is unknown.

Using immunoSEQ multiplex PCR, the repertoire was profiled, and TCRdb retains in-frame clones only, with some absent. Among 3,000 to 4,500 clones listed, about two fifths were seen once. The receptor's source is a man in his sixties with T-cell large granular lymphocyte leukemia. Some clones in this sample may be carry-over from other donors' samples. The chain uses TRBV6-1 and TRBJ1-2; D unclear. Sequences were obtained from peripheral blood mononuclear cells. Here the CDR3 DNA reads TGTGCCAGCAGTGAAGCGCTGTCAGACTATGGCTACACCTTC. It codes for CASSEALSDYGYTF.